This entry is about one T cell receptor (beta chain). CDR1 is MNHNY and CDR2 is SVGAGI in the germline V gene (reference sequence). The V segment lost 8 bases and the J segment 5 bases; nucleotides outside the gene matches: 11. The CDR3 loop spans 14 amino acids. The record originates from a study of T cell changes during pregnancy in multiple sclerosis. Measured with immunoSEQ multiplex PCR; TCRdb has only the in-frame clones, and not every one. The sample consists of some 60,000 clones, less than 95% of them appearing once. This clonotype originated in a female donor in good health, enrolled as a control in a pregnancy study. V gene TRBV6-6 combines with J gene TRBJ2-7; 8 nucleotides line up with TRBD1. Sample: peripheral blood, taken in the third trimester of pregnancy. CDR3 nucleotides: TGTGCCAGCCTCTCATTCACAGGGGGTAACGAGCAGTACTTC. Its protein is CASLSFTGGNEQYF.